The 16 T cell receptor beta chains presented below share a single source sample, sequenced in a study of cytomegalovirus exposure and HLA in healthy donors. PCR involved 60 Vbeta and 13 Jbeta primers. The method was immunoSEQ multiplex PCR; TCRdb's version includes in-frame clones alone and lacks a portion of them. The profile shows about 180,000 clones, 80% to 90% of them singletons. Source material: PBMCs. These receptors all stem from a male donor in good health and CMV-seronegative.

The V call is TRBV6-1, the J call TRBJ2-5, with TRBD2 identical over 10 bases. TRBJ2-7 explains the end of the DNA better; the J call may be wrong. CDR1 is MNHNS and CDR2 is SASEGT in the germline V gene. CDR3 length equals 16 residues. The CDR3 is CASSEGSLAGSYEQYF. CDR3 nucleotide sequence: TGTGCCAGCAGTGAAGGTTCACTAGCGGGGTCCTACGAGCAGTACTTC.

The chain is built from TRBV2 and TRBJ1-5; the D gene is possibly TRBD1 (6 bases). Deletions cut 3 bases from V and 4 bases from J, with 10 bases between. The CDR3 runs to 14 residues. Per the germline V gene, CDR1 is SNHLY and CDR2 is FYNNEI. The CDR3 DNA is TGTGCCAGCAGTGACCAGGGGCCTAATCAGCCCCAGCATTTT. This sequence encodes CASSDQGPNQPQHF.

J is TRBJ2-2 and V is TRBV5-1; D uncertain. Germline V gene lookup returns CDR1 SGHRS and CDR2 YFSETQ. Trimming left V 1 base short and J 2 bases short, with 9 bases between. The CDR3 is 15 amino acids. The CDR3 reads CASSLSTENTGELFF. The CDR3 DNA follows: TGCGCCAGCAGCTTGTCCACAGAAAACACCGGGGAGCTGTTTTTT.

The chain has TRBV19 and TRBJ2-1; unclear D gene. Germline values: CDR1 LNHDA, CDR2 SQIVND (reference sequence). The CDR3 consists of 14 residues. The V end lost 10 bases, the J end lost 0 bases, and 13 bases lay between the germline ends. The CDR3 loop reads CATSSRGSYNEQFF. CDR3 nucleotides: TGTGCCACAAGCAGTAGAGGCTCCTACAATGAGCAGTTCTTC.

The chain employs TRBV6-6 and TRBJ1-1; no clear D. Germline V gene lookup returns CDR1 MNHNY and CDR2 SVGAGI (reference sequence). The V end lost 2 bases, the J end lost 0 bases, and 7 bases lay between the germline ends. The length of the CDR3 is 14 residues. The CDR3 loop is CASSYEELNTEAFF. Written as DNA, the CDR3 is TGTGCCAGCAGTTACGAGGAACTGAACACTGAAGCTTTCTTT.

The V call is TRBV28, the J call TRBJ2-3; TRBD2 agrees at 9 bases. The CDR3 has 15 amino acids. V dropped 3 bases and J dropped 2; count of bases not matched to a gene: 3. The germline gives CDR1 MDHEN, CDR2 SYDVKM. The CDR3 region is CASSFASGNTDTQYF. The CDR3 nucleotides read TGTGCCAGCAGTTTTGCTAGCGGGAACACAGATACGCAGTATTTT.

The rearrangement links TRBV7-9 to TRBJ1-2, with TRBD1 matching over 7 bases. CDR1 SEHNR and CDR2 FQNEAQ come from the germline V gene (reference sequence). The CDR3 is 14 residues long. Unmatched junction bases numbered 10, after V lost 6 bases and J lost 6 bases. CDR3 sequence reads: CASRPDRDVDGYTF. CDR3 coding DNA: TGTGCCAGCAGGCCAGACAGGGACGTTGATGGCTACACCTTC.

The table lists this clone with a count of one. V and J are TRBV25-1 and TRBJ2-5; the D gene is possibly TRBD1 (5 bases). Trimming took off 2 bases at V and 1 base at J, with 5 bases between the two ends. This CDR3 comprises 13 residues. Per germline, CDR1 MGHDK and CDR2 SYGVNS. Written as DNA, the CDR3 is TGTGCCAGCAGTGAAAGGGGCCAAGAGACCCAGTACTTC. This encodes CASSERGQETQYF.

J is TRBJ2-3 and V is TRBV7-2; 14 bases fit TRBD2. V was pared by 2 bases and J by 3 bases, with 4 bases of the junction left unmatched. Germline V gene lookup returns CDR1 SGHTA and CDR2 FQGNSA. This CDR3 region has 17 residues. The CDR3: CASSLQTSGGATDTQYF. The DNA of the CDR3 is TGTGCCAGCAGCTTACAGACTAGCGGGGGGGCTACAGATACGCAGTATTTT.

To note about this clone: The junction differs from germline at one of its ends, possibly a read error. The CDR3 sequence is CSVRGQGKDPIF. Written as DNA, the CDR3 is TGCAGCGTCCGCGGACAGGGAAAGGACCCTATCTTC. The chain links TRBV29-1 to TRBJ1-2, with 8 bases that match TRBD1. The CDR3 has 12 amino acids. Germline-derived CDR1 and CDR2 are SQVTM and ANQGSEA.

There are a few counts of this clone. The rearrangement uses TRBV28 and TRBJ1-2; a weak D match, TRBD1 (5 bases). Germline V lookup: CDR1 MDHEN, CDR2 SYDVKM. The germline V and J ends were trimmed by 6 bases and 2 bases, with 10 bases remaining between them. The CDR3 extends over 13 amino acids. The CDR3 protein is CASRNTGNYGYTF. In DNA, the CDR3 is TGTGCCAGCAGAAATACAGGAAACTATGGCTACACCTTC.

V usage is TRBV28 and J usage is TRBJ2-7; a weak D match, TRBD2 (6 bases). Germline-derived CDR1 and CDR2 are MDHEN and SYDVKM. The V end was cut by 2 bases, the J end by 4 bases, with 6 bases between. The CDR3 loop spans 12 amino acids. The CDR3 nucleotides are TGTGCCAGCAGTTTAGCGGGGTACGAGCAGTACTTC. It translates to CASSLAGYEQYF.

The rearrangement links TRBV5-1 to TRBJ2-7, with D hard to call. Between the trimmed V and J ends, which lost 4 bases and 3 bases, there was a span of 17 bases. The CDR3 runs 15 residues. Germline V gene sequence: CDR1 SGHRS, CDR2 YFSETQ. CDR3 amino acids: CASSATDRLYYEQYF. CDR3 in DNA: TGCGCCAGCAGCGCGACTGACCGCCTTTACTACGAGCAGTACTTC.

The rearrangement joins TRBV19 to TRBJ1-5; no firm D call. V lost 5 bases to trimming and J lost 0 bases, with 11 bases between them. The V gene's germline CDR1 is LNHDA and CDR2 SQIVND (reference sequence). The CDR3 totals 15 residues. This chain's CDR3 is CASSQQIFSNQPQHF. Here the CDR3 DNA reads TGTGCCAGTAGTCAACAGATTTTTAGCAATCAGCCCCAGCATTTT. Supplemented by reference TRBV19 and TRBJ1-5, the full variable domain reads DGGITQSPKYLFRKEGQNVTLSCEQNLNHDAMYWYRQDPGQGLRLIYYSQIVNDFQKGDIAEGYSVSREKKESFPLTVTSAQKNPTAFYLCASSQQIFSNQPQHFGDGTRLSIL.

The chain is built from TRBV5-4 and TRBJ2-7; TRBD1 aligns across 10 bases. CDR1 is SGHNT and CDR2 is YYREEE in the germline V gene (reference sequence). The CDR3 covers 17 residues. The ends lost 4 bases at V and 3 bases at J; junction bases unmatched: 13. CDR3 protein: CASSRRKSGTGVYEQYF. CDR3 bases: TGTGCCAGCAGCCGCCGCAAGTCCGGGACAGGGGTCTACGAGCAGTACTTC.

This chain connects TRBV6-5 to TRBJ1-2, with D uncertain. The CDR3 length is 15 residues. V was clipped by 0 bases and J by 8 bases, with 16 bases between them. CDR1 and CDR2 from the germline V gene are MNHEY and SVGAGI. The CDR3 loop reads CASSYSRAGSRGYTF. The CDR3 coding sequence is TGTGCCAGCAGTTACTCTCGAGCGGGGTCAAGGGGCTACACCTTC.